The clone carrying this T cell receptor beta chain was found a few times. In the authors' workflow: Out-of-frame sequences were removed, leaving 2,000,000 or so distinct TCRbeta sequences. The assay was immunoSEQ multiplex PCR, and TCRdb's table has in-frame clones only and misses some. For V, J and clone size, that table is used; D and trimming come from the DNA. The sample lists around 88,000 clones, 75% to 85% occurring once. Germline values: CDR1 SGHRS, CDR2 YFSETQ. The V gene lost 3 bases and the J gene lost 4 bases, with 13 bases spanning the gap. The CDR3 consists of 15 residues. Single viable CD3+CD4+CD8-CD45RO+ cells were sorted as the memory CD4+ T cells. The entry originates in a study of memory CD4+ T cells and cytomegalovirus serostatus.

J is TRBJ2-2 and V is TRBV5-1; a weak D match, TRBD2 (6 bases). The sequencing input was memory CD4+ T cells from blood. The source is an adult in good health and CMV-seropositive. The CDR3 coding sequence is TGCGCCAGCAGCTCAGGGTGGCGGGGCACCGGGGAGCTGTTTTTT. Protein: CASSSGWRGTGELFF.